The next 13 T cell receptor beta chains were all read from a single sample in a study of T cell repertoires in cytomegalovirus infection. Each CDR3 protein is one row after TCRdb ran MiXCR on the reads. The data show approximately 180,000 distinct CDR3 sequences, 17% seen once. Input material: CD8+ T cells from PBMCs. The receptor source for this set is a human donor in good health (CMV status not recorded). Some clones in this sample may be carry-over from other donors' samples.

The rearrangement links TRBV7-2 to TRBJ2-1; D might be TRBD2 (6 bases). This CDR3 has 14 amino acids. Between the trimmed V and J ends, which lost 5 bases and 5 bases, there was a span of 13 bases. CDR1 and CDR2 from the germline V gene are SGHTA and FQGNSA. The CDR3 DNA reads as TGTGCCAGCAGCCGGGGGTTGGGGGACAATGAGCAGTTCTTC. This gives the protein CASSRGLGDNEQFF.

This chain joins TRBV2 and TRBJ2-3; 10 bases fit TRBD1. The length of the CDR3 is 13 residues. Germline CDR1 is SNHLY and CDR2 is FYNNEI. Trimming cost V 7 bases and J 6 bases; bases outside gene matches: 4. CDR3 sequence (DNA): TGTGCCAGCATTCCGGGACAGGGGGATACGCAGTATTTT. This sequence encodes CASIPGQGDTQYF. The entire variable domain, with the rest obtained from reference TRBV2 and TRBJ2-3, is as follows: EPEVTQTPSHQVTQMGQEVILRCVPISNHLYFYWYRQILGQKVEFLVSFYNNEISEKSEIFDDQFSVERPDGSNFTLKIRSTKLEDSAMYFCASIPGQGDTQYFGPGTRLTVL.

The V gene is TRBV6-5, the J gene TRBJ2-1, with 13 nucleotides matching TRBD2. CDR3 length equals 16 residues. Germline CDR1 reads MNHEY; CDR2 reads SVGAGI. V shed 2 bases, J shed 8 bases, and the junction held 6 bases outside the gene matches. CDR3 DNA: TGTGCCAGCAGTTACGGGACTAGCGGGGCCTTGGATGAGCAGTTCTTC. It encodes CASSYGTSGALDEQFF.

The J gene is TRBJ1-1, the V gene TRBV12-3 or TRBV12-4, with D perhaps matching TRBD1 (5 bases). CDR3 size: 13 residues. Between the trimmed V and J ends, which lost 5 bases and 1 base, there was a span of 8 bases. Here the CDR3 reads CASSAGQNTEAFF. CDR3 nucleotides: TGTGCCAGCAGTGCAGGGCAGAACACTGAAGCTTTCTTT.

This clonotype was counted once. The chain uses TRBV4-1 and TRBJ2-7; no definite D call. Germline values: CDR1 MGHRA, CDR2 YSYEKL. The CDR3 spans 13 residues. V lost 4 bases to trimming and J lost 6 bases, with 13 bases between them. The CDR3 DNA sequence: TGCGCCAGCAGCCCAACTTTCGATTTCGAGCAGTACTTC. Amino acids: CASSPTFDFEQYF.

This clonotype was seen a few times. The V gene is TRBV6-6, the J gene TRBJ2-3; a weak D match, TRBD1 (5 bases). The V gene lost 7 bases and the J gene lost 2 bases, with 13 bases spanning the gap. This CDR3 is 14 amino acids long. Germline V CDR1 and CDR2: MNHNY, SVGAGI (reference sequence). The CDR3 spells CASTALGHTDTQYF. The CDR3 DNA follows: TGTGCCAGCACCGCACTGGGGCACACAGATACGCAGTATTTT.

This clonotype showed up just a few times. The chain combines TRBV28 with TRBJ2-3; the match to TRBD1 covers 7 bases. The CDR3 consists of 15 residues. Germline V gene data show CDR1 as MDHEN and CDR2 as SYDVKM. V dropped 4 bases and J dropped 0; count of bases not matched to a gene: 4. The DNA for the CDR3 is TGTGCCAGCAGTTCTACGGGACAGAGCACAGATACGCAGTATTTT. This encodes CASSSTGQSTDTQYF.

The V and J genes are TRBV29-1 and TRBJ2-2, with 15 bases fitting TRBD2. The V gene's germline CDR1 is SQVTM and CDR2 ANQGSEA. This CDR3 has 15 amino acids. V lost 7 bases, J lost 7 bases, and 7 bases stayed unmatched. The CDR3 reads CSAEGLAGGIGELFF. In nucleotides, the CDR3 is TGCAGCGCCGAAGGACTAGCGGGGGGGATCGGGGAGCTGTTTTTT.

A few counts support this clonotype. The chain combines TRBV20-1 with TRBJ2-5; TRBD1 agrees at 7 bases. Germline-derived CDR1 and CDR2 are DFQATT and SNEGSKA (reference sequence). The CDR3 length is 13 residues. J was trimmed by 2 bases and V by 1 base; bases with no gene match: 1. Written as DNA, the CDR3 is TGCAGTGCTAGAGCGGGACAGCAAGAGACCCAGTACTTC. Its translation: CSARAGQQETQYF.

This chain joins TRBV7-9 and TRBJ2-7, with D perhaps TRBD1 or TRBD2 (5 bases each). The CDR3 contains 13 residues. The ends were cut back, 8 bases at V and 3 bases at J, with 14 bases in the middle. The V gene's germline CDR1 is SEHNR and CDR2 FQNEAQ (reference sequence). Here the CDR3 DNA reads TGTGCCAGCCGCCCTGGGGACGGCTACGAGCAGTACTTC. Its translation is CASRPGDGYEQYF.

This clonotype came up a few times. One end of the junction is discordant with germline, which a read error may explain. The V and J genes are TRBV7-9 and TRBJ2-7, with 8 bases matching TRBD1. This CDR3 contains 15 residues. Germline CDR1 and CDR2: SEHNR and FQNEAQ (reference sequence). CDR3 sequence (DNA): TGTGCCAGCAGCTCCCACCTCACAGGGGGACGCGACCCTAACTTC. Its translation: CASSSHLTGGRDPNF.

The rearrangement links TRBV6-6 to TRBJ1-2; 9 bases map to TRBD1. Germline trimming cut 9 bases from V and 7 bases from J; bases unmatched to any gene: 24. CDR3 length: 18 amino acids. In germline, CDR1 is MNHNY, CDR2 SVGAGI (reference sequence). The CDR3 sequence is CARKPSGDRVGWASGYTF. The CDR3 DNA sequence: TGTGCCAGAAAACCGTCCGGGGACAGGGTGGGCTGGGCAAGTGGCTACACCTTC.

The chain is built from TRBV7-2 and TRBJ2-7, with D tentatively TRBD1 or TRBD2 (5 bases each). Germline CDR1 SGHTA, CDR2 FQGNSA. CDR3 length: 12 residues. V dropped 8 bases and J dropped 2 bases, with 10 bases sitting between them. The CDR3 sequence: CASVRGTYEQYF. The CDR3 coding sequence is TGTGCCAGCGTTCGGGGCACCTACGAGCAGTACTTC.